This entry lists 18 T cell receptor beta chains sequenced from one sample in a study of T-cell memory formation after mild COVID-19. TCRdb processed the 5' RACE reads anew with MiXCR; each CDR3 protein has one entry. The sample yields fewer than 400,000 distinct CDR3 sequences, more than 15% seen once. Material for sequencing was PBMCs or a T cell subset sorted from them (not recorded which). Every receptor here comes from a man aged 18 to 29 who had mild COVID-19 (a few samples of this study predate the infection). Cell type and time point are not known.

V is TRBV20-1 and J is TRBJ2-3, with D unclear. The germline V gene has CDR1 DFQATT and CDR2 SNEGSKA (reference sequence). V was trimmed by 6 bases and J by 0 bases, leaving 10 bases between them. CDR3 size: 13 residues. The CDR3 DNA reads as TGCAGTGCACCCGAAAGAAGCACAGATACGCAGTATTTT. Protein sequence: CSAPERSTDTQYF.

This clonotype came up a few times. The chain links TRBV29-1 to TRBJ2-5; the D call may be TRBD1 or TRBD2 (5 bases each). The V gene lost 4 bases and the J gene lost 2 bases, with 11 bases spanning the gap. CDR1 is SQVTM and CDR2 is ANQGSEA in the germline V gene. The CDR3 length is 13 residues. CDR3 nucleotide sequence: TGCAGCGTTGGGGGACGGATTCAAGAGACCCAGTACTTC. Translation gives CSVGGRIQETQYF.

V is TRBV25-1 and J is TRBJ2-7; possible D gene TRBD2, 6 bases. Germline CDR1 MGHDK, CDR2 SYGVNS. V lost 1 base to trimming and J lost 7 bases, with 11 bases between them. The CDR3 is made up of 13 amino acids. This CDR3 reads CASSEWRAREQYF. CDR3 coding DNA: TGTGCCAGCAGTGAATGGAGGGCCCGGGAGCAGTACTTC.

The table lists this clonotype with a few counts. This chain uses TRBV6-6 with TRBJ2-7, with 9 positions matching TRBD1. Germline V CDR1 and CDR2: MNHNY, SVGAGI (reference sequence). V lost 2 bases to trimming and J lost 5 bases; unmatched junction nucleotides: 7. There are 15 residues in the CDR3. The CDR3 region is CASSYQDRGGDEQYV. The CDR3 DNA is TGTGCCAGCAGTTACCAAGACAGGGGGGGTGACGAGCAGTACGTC.

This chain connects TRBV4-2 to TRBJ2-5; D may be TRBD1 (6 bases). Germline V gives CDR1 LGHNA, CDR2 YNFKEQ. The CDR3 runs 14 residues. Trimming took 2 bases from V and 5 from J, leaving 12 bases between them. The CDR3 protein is CASSQQTGSETQYF. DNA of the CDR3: TGTGCCAGCAGCCAACAAACAGGGTCGGAGACCCAGTACTTC.

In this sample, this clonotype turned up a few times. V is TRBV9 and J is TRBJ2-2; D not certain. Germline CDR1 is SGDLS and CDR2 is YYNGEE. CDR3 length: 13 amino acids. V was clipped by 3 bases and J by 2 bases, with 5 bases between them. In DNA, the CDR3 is TGTGCCAGCAGCGCCCGTAACACCGGGGAGCTGTTTTTT. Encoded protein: CASSARNTGELFF.

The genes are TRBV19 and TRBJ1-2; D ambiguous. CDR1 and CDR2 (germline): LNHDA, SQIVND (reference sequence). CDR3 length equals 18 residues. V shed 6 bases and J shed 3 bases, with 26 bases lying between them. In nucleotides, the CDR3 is TGTGCCAGTAGCGAACCCCTGGTGACGACGAGATGGGACTATGGCTACACCTTC. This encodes CASSEPLVTTRWDYGYTF.

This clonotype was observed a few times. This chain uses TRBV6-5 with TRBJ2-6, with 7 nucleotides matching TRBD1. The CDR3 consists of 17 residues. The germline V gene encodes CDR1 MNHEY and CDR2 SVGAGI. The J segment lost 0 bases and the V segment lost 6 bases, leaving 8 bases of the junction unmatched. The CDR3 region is CASRWGTAPSGANVLTF. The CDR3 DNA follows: TGTGCCAGCAGGTGGGGGACAGCTCCCTCTGGGGCCAACGTCCTGACTTTC.

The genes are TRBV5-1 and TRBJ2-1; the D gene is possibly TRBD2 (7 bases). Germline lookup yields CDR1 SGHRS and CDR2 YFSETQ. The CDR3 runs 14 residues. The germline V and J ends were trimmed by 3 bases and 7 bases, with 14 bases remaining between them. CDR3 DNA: TGCGCCAGCAGCTCGGCGGGGGCGGAAAATGAGCAGTTCTTC. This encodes CASSSAGAENEQFF.

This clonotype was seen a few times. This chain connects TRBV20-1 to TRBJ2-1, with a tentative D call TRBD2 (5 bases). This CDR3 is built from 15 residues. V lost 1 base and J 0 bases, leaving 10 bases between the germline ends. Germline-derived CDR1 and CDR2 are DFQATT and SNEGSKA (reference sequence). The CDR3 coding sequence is TGCAGTGCTAGAGGAAGCGGAGGCTCCTACAATGAGCAGTTCTTC. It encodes CSARGSGGSYNEQFF.

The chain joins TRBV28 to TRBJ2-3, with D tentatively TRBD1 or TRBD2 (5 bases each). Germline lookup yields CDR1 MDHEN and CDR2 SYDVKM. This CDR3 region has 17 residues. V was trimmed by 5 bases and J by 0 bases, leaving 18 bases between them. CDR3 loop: CASSPRDALTSTDTQYF. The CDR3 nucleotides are TGTGCCAGCAGTCCCCGGGACGCTCTCACTAGCACAGATACGCAGTATTTT.

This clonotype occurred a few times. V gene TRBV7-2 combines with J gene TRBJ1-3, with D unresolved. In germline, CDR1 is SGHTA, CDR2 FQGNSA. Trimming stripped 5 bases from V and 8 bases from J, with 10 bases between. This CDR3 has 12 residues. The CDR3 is CASSRVPDTIYF. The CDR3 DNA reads TGTGCCAGCAGCCGAGTACCGGACACCATATATTTT.

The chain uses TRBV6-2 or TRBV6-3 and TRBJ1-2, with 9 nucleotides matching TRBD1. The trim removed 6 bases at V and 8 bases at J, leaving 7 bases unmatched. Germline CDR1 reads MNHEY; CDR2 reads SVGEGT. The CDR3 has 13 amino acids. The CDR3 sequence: CASRTTGGDGYTF. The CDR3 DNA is TGTGCCAGCAGGACCACAGGGGGCGACGGCTACACCTTC.

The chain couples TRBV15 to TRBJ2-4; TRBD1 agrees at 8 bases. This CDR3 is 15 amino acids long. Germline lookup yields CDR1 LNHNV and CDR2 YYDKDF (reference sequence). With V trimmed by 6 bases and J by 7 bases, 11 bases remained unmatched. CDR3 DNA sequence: TGTGCCACCAGTCAGAGGGTGGGACAGGAGAACATTCAGTACTTC. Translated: CATSQRVGQENIQYF.

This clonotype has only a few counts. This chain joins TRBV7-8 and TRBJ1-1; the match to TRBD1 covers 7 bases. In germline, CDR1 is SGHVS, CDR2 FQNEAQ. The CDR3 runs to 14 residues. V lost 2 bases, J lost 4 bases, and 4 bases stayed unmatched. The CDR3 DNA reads TGTGCCAGCAGCTTACTGGACAGGAGCACTGAAGCTTTCTTT. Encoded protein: CASSLLDRSTEAFF.

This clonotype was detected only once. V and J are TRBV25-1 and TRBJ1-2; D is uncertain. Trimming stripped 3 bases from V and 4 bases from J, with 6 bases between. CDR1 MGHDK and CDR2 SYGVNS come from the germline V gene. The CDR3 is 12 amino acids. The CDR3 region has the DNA TGTGCCAGCAGTGATACAGTCTATGGCTACACCTTC. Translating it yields CASSDTVYGYTF.

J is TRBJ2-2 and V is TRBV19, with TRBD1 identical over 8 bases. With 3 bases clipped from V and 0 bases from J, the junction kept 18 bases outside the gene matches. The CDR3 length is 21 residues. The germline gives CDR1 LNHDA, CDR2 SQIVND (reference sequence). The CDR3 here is CASSILEVGTGSFANTGELFF. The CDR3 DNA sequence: TGTGCCAGTAGTATCCTCGAAGTCGGGACAGGCAGCTTTGCGAACACCGGGGAGCTGTTTTTT. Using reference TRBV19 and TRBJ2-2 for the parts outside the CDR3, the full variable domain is DGGITQSPKYLFRKEGQNVTLSCEQNLNHDAMYWYRQDPGQGLRLIYYSQIVNDFQKGDIAEGYSVSREKKESFPLTVTSAQKNPTAFYLCASSILEVGTGSFANTGELFFGEGSRLTVL.

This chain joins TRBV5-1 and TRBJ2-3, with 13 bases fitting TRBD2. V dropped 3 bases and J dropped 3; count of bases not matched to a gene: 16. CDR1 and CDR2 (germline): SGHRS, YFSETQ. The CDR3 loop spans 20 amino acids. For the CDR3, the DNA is TGCGCCAGCAGCTCGGGGGCAGGACTAGCGGGGGTCAGTACGACAGATACGCAGTATTTT. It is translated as CASSSGAGLAGVSTTDTQYF.